The clone carrying this T cell receptor (beta chain) was observed a handful of times. What it binds is not known. TCRdb re-called the 5' RACE reads with MiXCR, one entry per CDR3 protein. The repertoire holds around 300,000 distinct CDR3 sequences, with 13% to 15% as singletons. This sample was taken from a study of T-cell memory formation after mild COVID-19. General study results and limits: Cross-reactive memory seemingly joined, as some responding clones were found in pre-infection memory.

Sequences were obtained from PBMCs or a T cell subset sorted from them (not recorded which). The source is a man aged 18 to 30 who had mild COVID-19 (a few samples of this study predate the infection). Cell type and time point are not known.

In nucleotides, the CDR3 is TGTGCCAGCAGTTACTCGACAGGGGGAAAGGGAAACACCATATATTTT. Translating it yields CASSYSTGGKGNTIYF. The chain uses TRBV6-6 and TRBJ1-3; TRBD1 matches at 9 bases. The CDR3 is made up of 16 amino acids. Per the germline V gene, CDR1 is MNHNY and CDR2 is SVGAGI (reference sequence). J lost 4 bases, V lost 0 bases, and 4 bases had no gene match.